Below, 25 T cell receptor beta chains from the same sample are listed, as sequenced in a study of spatial heterogeneity in lung cancer. MiXCR was run by TCRdb on the 5' RACE reads, yielding one entry per CDR3 protein. The repertoire holds around 120,000 distinct CDR3 sequences, with 10% to 15% as singletons. Time point here: blood at routine non-recurrence follow-up after resection. From tumor, nontumor lung or frozen PBMC, whole RNA was taken unsorted for sequencing. Source: PBMCs, taken at follow-up. The receptors originated from a male donor with early-stage non-small cell lung cancer.

Only a few counts were recorded for this clonotype. This chain joins TRBV4-3 and TRBJ1-1, with TRBD1 matching over 8 bases. The CDR3 runs to 15 residues. V lost 1 base and J lost 5; bases outside the gene matches: 6. CDR1 LGHNA and CDR2 YSLEER come from the germline V gene. The CDR3 coding sequence is TGCGCCAGCAGCCAAGTCGTCAGGGGGCAGACTGAAGCTTTCTTT. Its translation: CASSQVVRGQTEAFF.

Ten or more counts support this clonotype. The genes are TRBV7-2 and TRBJ1-5, with D tentatively TRBD1 (6 bases). The V end lost 5 bases, the J end lost 5 bases, and 13 bases lay between the germline ends. The germline V gene has CDR1 SGHTA and CDR2 FQGNSA. This CDR3 has 14 amino acids. The CDR3 loop is CASSPDPGDQPQHF. The CDR3, as DNA: TGTGCCAGCAGCCCCGACCCAGGGGATCAGCCCCAGCATTTT.

The sample holds a few counts of this clonotype. The V call is TRBV15, the J call TRBJ1-2; D not resolved. V shed 1 base and J shed 3 bases, with 9 bases lying between them. The CDR3 covers 14 residues. Per the germline V gene, CDR1 is LNHNV and CDR2 is YYDKDF (reference sequence). DNA of the CDR3: TGTGCCACCAGCAGAGCCCCAAAGGACTATGGCTACACCTTC. It translates to CATSRAPKDYGYTF.

The V gene is TRBV6-5, the J gene TRBJ2-1; TRBD1 aligns across 7 bases. This CDR3 is built from 15 residues. The germline V gene encodes CDR1 MNHEY and CDR2 SVGAGI. V shed 5 bases and J 4 bases; nucleotides not matched to a gene: 8. This chain's CDR3 is CASSARDRVYNEQFF. The CDR3 DNA is TGTGCCAGCAGTGCCCGGGACAGAGTTTACAATGAGCAGTTCTTC.

In DNA form, the CDR3 reads TGTGCCAGCAGTTTACCCCAGCTCCGGGAGACCCAGTACTTC. It yields the protein CASSLPQLRETQYF. The chain has TRBV6-2 or TRBV6-3 and TRBJ2-5; D is uncertain. The germline gives CDR1 MNHEY, CDR2 SVGEGT. CDR3 length equals 14 residues. Deletions cut 4 bases from V and 5 bases from J, with 14 bases between.

The gene calls are TRBV28 and TRBJ2-7; no reliable D call. Germline values: CDR1 MDHEN, CDR2 SYDVKM. The CDR3 contains 13 residues. V dropped 5 bases and J dropped 2 bases, with 10 bases sitting between them. CDR3 sequence: CASSLLPAYEQYF. The CDR3 DNA sequence: TGTGCCAGCAGTCTCCTACCTGCCTACGAGCAGTACTTC.

This clonotype was seen repeatedly, ten times or more. The CDR3 loop is CASSWGQGGTEAFF. The DNA of the CDR3 is TGTGCCAGCAGCTGGGGACAGGGGGGCACTGAAGCTTTCTTT. The chain employs TRBV5-4 and TRBJ1-1; TRBD1 matches 11 bases. The J segment lost 4 bases and the V segment lost 3 bases, leaving 2 bases of the junction unmatched. The CDR3 is made up of 14 amino acids. CDR1 is SGHNT and CDR2 is YYREEE in the germline V gene (reference sequence).

This clonotype has only a few counts. The chain has TRBV7-9 and TRBJ1-1, with a weak D call TRBD1 (6 bases). The CDR3 consists of 17 residues. Germline CDR1 reads SEHNR; CDR2 reads FQNEAQ (reference sequence). Trimming took off 5 bases at V and 4 bases at J, with 23 bases between the two ends. The CDR3 loop reads CASSHTLQGSSRTEAFF. The CDR3 DNA is TGTGCCAGCAGCCATACCTTACAGGGAAGCTCGCGCACTGAAGCTTTCTTT.

This clonotype has only a few counts. The chain combines TRBV20-1 with TRBJ1-4; TRBD1 agrees at 9 bases. The CDR3 is 14 amino acids. The trim removed 4 bases at V and 6 bases at J, leaving 6 bases unmatched. CDR1 and CDR2 from the germline V gene are DFQATT and SNEGSKA (reference sequence). The CDR3 is CSATRDRVDEKLFF. CDR3 nucleotide sequence: TGCAGTGCTACCCGGGACAGGGTAGATGAAAAACTGTTTTTT.

This chain joins TRBV2 and TRBJ2-2, with D tentatively TRBD2 (6 bases). The CDR3 contains 15 residues. CDR1 SNHLY and CDR2 FYNNEI come from the germline V gene. V lost 6 bases and J 3 bases, leaving 14 bases between the germline ends. Here the CDR3 reads CASSDSGTYTGELFF. The CDR3, as DNA: TGTGCCAGCAGCGACTCCGGGACTTACACCGGGGAGCTGTTTTTT.

This clonotype was detected a few times. The CDR3 sequence is CASRVRTGNTEAFF. The CDR3 bases are TGTGCCAGCAGAGTAAGGACAGGGAACACTGAAGCTTTCTTT. J is TRBJ1-1 and V is TRBV2, with 7 bases identical to TRBD1. With V trimmed by 6 bases and J by 1 base, 5 bases remained unmatched. CDR1 and CDR2 (germline): SNHLY, FYNNEI. The CDR3 consists of 14 residues.

The CDR3 DNA follows: TGCGCCAGCAGCTTAGACAGCCTATATTCACCCCTCCACTTT. Translating it yields CASSLDSLYSPLHF. V usage is TRBV5-1 and J usage is TRBJ1-6, with D possibly TRBD1 on 5 matching bases. CDR3 length equals 14 residues. Trimming cost V 2 bases and J 8 bases, with 11 bases left between them. Per the germline V gene, CDR1 is SGHRS and CDR2 is YFSETQ.

This clonotype was counted ten times or more. The CDR3 DNA is TGTGCCACCAGCAGAGATACGTTGGGGGAGCAGTACTTC. Translation: CATSRDTLGEQYF. V is TRBV15 and J is TRBJ2-7; D unclear. V lost 0 bases, J lost 7 bases, and 10 bases lay in between. The CDR3 runs to 13 residues. Germline CDR1 and CDR2: LNHNV and YYDKDF (reference sequence).

This clonotype occurred a few times. The chain combines TRBV5-1 with TRBJ1-4; D is undetermined. V shed 2 bases and J shed 4 bases, with 9 bases lying between them. The length of the CDR3 is 14 residues. Per germline, CDR1 SGHRS and CDR2 YFSETQ. The CDR3 region is CASSFFPINEKLFF. CDR3 sequence (DNA): TGCGCCAGCAGCTTTTTCCCGATTAATGAAAAACTGTTTTTT. Full variable domain (rest looked up from reference TRBV5-1 and TRBJ1-4): KAGVTQTPRYLIKTRGQQVTLSCSPISGHRSVSWYQQTPGQGLQFLFEYFSETQRNKGNFPGRFSGRQFSNSRSEMNVSTLELGDSALYLCASSFFPINEKLFFGSGTQLSVL.

This clonotype was recorded many times. The chain is built from TRBV5-1 and TRBJ2-3; D gene uncertain. Trimming took off 2 bases at V and 4 bases at J, with 2 bases between the two ends. The CDR3 length is 11 residues. Looked up from germline, CDR1 is SGHRS and CDR2 is YFSETQ. The CDR3 reads CASSFADTQYF. In nucleotides, the CDR3 is TGCGCCAGCAGCTTCGCAGATACGCAGTATTTT.

This clonotype has a handful of counts. The chain links TRBV20-1 to TRBJ2-5; tentative D call: TRBD2 (6 bases). Germline values: CDR1 DFQATT, CDR2 SNEGSKA (reference sequence). V was trimmed by 0 bases and J by 5 bases, leaving 19 bases between them. The CDR3 totals 16 residues. CDR3 region: CSARDHSVGAGETQYF. The CDR3 nucleotides are TGCAGTGCTAGAGATCACAGCGTAGGGGCGGGGGAGACCCAGTACTTC.

This chain links TRBV24-1 with TRBJ2-5, with D maybe TRBD2 (5 bases). CDR3 length equals 13 residues. Trimming stripped 7 bases from V and 5 bases from J, with 13 bases between. Per the germline V gene, CDR1 is KGHDR and CDR2 is SFDVKD. For the CDR3, the DNA is TGTGCCACCAGATCTAACGGGGAGGAGACCCAGTACTTC. The encoded protein is CATRSNGEETQYF.

The CDR3 is CASSQVQRNSPLHF. In nucleotides, the CDR3 is TGTGCCAGCAGCCAAGTACAGCGTAATTCACCCCTCCACTTT. This sequence joins TRBV3-1 and TRBJ1-6; D is undetermined. Germline-derived CDR1 and CDR2 are LGHDT and YNNKEL (reference sequence). This CDR3 comprises 14 residues. Trimming took off 1 base at V and 6 bases at J, with 7 bases between the two ends.

There are many counts of this clonotype. The gene calls are TRBV6-1 and TRBJ2-7; 7 nucleotides align to TRBD1. The CDR3 is 15 residues long. Germline V gene lookup returns CDR1 MNHNS and CDR2 SASEGT. V trimming: 4 bases; J trimming: 2 bases; junction bases outside the gene matches: 8. The CDR3: CASSGDPTGAYEQYF. CDR3 nucleotide sequence: TGTGCCAGCAGTGGGGACCCAACAGGGGCCTACGAGCAGTACTTC.

This clonotype was found many times. The chain is built from TRBV24-1 and TRBJ1-5; no definite D call. The CDR3 extends over 16 amino acids. V lost 0 bases to trimming and J lost 0 bases, with 8 bases between them. Germline V lookup: CDR1 KGHDR, CDR2 SFDVKD. The CDR3 sequence is CATSDLRFYSNQPQHF. CDR3 nucleotides: TGTGCCACCAGTGATTTGCGGTTTTATAGCAATCAGCCCCAGCATTTT.

This clonotype has just a few counts. V is TRBV28 and J is TRBJ1-3; maybe TRBD1 (6 bases). The CDR3 spans 14 residues. With 5 bases removed from V and 5 bases from J, the gap between germline ends came to 13 bases. Germline V gene sequence: CDR1 MDHEN, CDR2 SYDVKM. The CDR3 is CASSPHRERNTIYF. CDR3 nucleotides: TGTGCCAGCAGTCCTCACAGGGAACGAAACACCATATATTTT. Supplemented by reference TRBV28 and TRBJ1-3, the full variable domain reads DVKVTQSSRYLVKRTGEKVFLECVQDMDHENMFWYRQDPGLGLRLIYFSYDVKMKEKGDIPEGYSVSREKKERFSLILESASTNQTSMYLCASSPHRERNTIYFGEGSWLTVV.

The chain couples TRBV12-3 or TRBV12-4 to TRBJ2-5, with D tentatively TRBD1 (6 bases). This CDR3 region has 12 residues. V was pared by 6 bases and J by 5 bases, with 10 bases between. CDR3 sequence reads: CASRDRGETQYF. The CDR3 DNA sequence: TGTGCCAGCAGGGATAGGGGGGAGACCCAGTACTTC.

This clonotype was recorded at least ten times. In DNA form, the CDR3 reads TGTGCCAGCAGGGGACAGGGGATAACTGAAGCTTTCTTT. Amino acids: CASRGQGITEAFF. The V and J genes are TRBV7-9 and TRBJ1-1; 10 bases line up with TRBD1. Germline loops: CDR1 SEHNR, CDR2 FQNEAQ (reference sequence). The CDR3 covers 13 residues. The J segment lost 5 bases and the V segment lost 6 bases, leaving 3 bases of the junction unmatched.

This clonotype was recorded a few times. The chain uses TRBV29-1 and TRBJ2-1; D is possibly TRBD1 or TRBD2 (5 bases each). Trimming stripped 2 bases from V and 0 bases from J, with 11 bases between. This CDR3 region has 15 residues. Looked up from germline, CDR1 is SQVTM and CDR2 is ANQGSEA. CDR3 bases: TGCAGCGTTGAAAGGGGACGGAGCTCCTACAATGAGCAGTTCTTC. Amino acids: CSVERGRSSYNEQFF.

This clonotype was seen more than once but under ten times. V usage is TRBV6-2 or TRBV6-3 and J usage is TRBJ1-2; 10 bases line up with TRBD1. CDR1 and CDR2 from the germline V gene are MNHEY and SVGEGT. Trimming at V came to 7 bases and at J to 7 bases, leaving 9 bases not matched to a gene. The CDR3 totals 14 residues. The CDR3 DNA reads TGTGCCAGCAATCCGGGACAGGGGATAAGTGGCTACACCTTC. Encoded protein: CASNPGQGISGYTF.